This paragraph covers one T cell receptor (beta chain) sequence. Its antigen specificity is not known. The record has no base qualities; no much larger clone is one base away. The sample comes from a study of vaccination and CD4 T cells after COVID-19 (dated by TCRdb to the early 2020s). Study-level background: Every convalescent patient had a positive nasal swab PCR test for SARS-CoV-2, with mild disease in nine or ten patients and severe disease in one. The convalescent cohort included six males and four females, with two Hispanic individuals, seven Caucasians, two Asians and one multiracial person. Participants received two doses of either the Pfizer-BioNTech BNT162b2 vaccine (n=8) or the Moderna mRNA-1273 vaccine (n=2). Post-COVID blood samples were collected from convalescent patients a median of roughly 100 days after diagnosis, with a range of about 30 to 161 days. The time from the second vaccine dose to post-vaccine blood sampling had a median of around 72 days and ranged from about 12 to 241 days. Culture stimuli were overlapping spike peptide pools from SARS-CoV-2 and from the common cold coronaviruses HCoV-NL63, HCoV-OC43 and HCoV-229E. Control cultures received a CEFX viral epitope pool as the positive control, an HIV-1 Nef peptide pool as the negative control, or no peptide. In 9 to 11 COVID-19 convalescent patients and a handful of infection-naive healthy vaccine recipients, researchers compared the spike-specific CD4+ TCR repertoire from before mRNA vaccination with the repertoire from after.

The treatment or condition label here, explained by the study, means: approximately 11-day PBMC culture with coronavirus spike peptide pools or control peptides (ViraFEST assay). The ViraFEST assay, used in the study, expanded antigen-specific T cells with peptide pools and then identified the expanded clonotypes through TCR sequencing. The convalescent patients' positive SARS-CoV-2 PCR tests were from March to December 2020, which was before the Alpha, Beta and Delta variants emerged in the United States. Each well held around 2.1 million PBMCs cultured with around 9 ug/ml peptide pools in IMDM containing around 5% human AB serum and 9 to 10 IU/ml IL-2. Half of the culture medium was replaced with fresh IL-2-containing medium on days 3 and 7. Once the cells had been in culture for less than 12 days, the EasySep CD4+ T cell isolation kit was used to isolate CD4+ T cells by negative selection. Ficoll-Paque Plus gradient centrifugation was used to isolate PBMCs from whole blood, and the isolated PBMCs were then either used fresh or cryopreserved at -140C. Culture conditions were generally each tested in triplicate wells.

V and J lose 5 bases and 8 bases, and a span of 18 bases separates them. The CDR3 spans 15 residues, from the cysteine through the phenylalanine. The DNA shown is the 45-base CDR3, in frame from base 1. In the germline V gene, CDR1 corresponds to SGHTA and CDR2 to FQGNSA. Overall study results and their limits: Of the vaccine-specific clones in convalescent patients, 304 of 307, or nearly all, reacted only to SARS-CoV-2 spike and did not cross-react with common cold coronaviruses. The study included relatively few convalescent patients and did not analyze early timepoints after natural infection. The median count of SARS-CoV-2-reactive clonotypes went up from under 25 after infection to 30 to 40 after vaccination, although the change was not significant. In convalescent patients, a median approximately 86% of post-vaccine SARS-CoV-2-reactive clones were detected only after vaccination, suggesting vaccine-specific priming.

Libraries were built with PCR. DNA from cultured CD4+ T cells underwent TCR sequencing with the Oncomine TCR Beta short-read assay at the Johns Hopkins FTIC core. The QIAamp micro DNA kit was used to extract genomic DNA from the cultured CD4+ T cells. Oncomine TCR Beta libraries from cultured CD4+ T cells were pooled using unique dual indexes and sequenced on an Illumina iSeq 100. The study's processing was this. Non-productive sequences were removed, and CDR3s that did not start with C, did not end with F or W, or were shorter than 7 amino acids were discarded. Antigen-specific clonotypes were identified with the MANAFEST web application by comparing peptide-stimulated wells with reference and other culture wells. For a clone to be called positive, the clone needed an FDR below 0.05, an odds ratio above 5, and a productive frequency above 0.1% in at least two of three replicate wells. A clonotype was classed as cross-reactive if the clonotype showed significant expansion both in SARS-CoV-2 spike wells and in at least one common cold coronavirus spike condition. Similarity between CDR3 sequences was evaluated in R version 3.6.1 using Levenshtein distances (stringdist) and unrooted phylogenetic trees (ape). Clones were called with MiXCR by TCRdb after fastp trimmed the public reads at Q25, and only in-frame beta chains were retained. Here each entry gathers all rows of one CDR3 protein and keeps the most common genes and DNA. The V and J calls come from TCRdb's annotation, not from the publication. The sample table shows roughly 9,000 distinct CDR3 sequences, and about 59% are seen once. The top ten constitute 24% of the sample.

This clonotype originated in a human donor who had recovered from COVID-19. The chain links TRBV7-2 with TRBJ2-2, with the D gene uncertain. Sequenced material: CD4+ T cells from blood, cultured in vitro. CDR3 region: CASSPLPLRQGELFF. The bases read TGTGCCAGCAGCCCCCTGCCCTTACGTCAAGGGGAGCTGTTTTTT. The CDR3 plus the reference TRBV7-2 and TRBJ2-2 genes for the other parts give the full variable domain: GAGVSQSPSNKVTEKGKDVELRCDPISGHTALYWYRQSLGQGLEFLIYFQGNSAPDKSGLPSDRFSAERTGGSVSTLTIQRTQQEDSAVYLCASSPLPLRQGELFFGEGSRLTVL.